Following are 28 T cell receptor beta chains from one sample sequenced in a study of T cells in Graves' hyperthyroidism and ophthalmopathy. Amplification of TCR beta CDR3 regions was performed using RNA transcripts as template. Carried out on the TCR CDR3, a first-round RT-PCR used the HTBI primer set. One entry per CDR3 protein, called by TCRdb with MiXCR from the multiplex PCR reads. This table holds 360,000 or so distinct CDR3 sequences, roughly 20% found once. Sequenced material: blood. The receptor set was obtained from a woman in her 40s with Graves' ophthalmopathy.

Comment on this clonotype: A much larger clone differs from this one at a single base, so this may be a read error. This chain joins TRBV10-1 and TRBJ2-2; a possible D gene is TRBD1 (6 bases). CDR3 length: 16 residues. From germline, CDR1 is WNHNN and CDR2 SYGVQD (reference sequence). The V end was cut by 2 bases, the J end by 4 bases, with 14 bases between. The CDR3 coding sequence is TGCGCCAGCAGTGAGGTTCGACAGGCGACCACCGGGGAGCTGTTTTTT. Its protein is CASSEVRQATTGELFF.

This chain links TRBV4-1 with TRBJ1-1, with a weak D call TRBD1 (6 bases). In germline, CDR1 is MGHRA, CDR2 YSYEKL. The length of the CDR3 is 13 residues. V was trimmed by 5 bases and J by 4 bases, leaving 11 bases between them. CDR3 in DNA: TGCGCCAGCAGCGCCCAGGGGCGCACTGAAGCTTTCTTT. Its translation is CASSAQGRTEAFF.

This clonotype was detected ten times or more. The chain links TRBV7-2 to TRBJ2-2, with D maybe TRBD2 (5 bases). The germline V and J ends were trimmed by 2 bases and 9 bases, with 13 bases remaining between them. Germline-derived CDR1 and CDR2 are SGHTA and FQGNSA. This CDR3 has 14 amino acids. The CDR3 here is CASSLKQRNRELFF. The CDR3 nucleotides are TGTGCCAGCAGCTTAAAACAGCGGAACAGGGAGCTGTTTTTT.

This clonotype occurred many times. Relative to the germline gene, one junction end is altered; a read error may explain this. The rearrangement uses TRBV19 and TRBJ1-5; 7 nucleotides match TRBD1. Germline V lookup: CDR1 LNHDA, CDR2 SQIVND (reference sequence). This CDR3 comprises 15 residues. In DNA, the CDR3 is TGTGTCAGTAGTATCTATGGGACAGTCAATCAGCCCCAGCATTTT. It translates to CVSSIYGTVNQPQHF.

J is TRBJ2-6 and V is TRBV3-1; no reliable D call. CDR1 LGHDT and CDR2 YNNKEL come from the germline V gene (reference sequence). V was trimmed by 4 bases and J by 6 bases, leaving 10 bases between them. CDR3 length equals 14 residues. This CDR3 is CASSLRWAANVLTF. The CDR3 region has the DNA TGTGCCAGCAGCCTCCGTTGGGCGGCCAACGTCCTGACTTTC. Full variable domain (outside the CDR3, taken from reference TRBV3-1 and TRBJ2-6): DTAVSQTPKYLVTQMGNDKSIKCEQNLGHDTMYWYKQDSKKFLKIMFSYNNKELIINETVPNRFSPKSPDKAHLNLHINSLELGDSAVYFCASSLRWAANVLTFGAGSRLTVL.

This clonotype appeared many times. The CDR3 DNA is TGTGCCACCAGTGACTCCGGGACAGGATCCAAAAACATTCAGTACTTC. Protein product: CATSDSGTGSKNIQYF. The rearrangement joins TRBV24-1 to TRBJ2-4, with 8 bases identical to TRBD1. The junction had 6 bases not matched to a gene; V was cut back by 4 bases and J by 2 bases. The CDR3 sequence is 16 residues long. Germline CDR1 KGHDR, CDR2 SFDVKD.

This clonotype has a count of ten or more. J is TRBJ2-7 and V is TRBV28; D uncertain. This CDR3 region has 16 residues. CDR1 is MDHEN, CDR2 SYDVKM, per germline. Trimming pared 5 bases from V and 0 bases from J, leaving 17 bases between. Here the CDR3 DNA reads TGTGCCAGCAGTCCCCCTTCTATTTTGAGCTCCTACGAGCAGTACTTC. This codes for CASSPPSILSSYEQYF. The whole variable domain, remainder taken from reference TRBV28 and TRBJ2-7, is DVKVTQSSRYLVKRTGEKVFLECVQDMDHENMFWYRQDPGLGLRLIYFSYDVKMKEKGDIPEGYSVSREKKERFSLILESASTNQTSMYLCASSPPSILSSYEQYFGPGTRLTVT.

This clonotype was seen many times. The V gene is TRBV27, the J gene TRBJ2-7, with TRBD2 identical over 13 bases. The CDR3 is made up of 17 amino acids. Per germline, CDR1 MNHEY and CDR2 SMNVEV (reference sequence). Unmatched junction bases numbered 6, after V lost 0 bases and J lost 4 bases. Here the CDR3 reads CASSLSGTSGVFYEQYF. In nucleotides, the CDR3 is TGTGCCAGCAGTTTATCCGGGACTAGCGGGGTGTTTTACGAGCAGTACTTC.

This clonotype appeared many times. The rearrangement links TRBV7-9 to TRBJ2-7, with 8 bases identical to TRBD2. With 5 bases clipped from V and 3 bases from J, the junction kept 9 bases outside the gene matches. The CDR3 contains 15 residues. Looked up from germline, CDR1 is SEHNR and CDR2 is FQNEAQ (reference sequence). CDR3 region: CASSPLSGIVYEQYF. The CDR3 bases are TGTGCCAGCAGCCCACTTAGCGGGATAGTCTACGAGCAGTACTTC.

The chain carries TRBV6-5 and TRBJ2-7, with 8 positions matching TRBD1. The V gene end was trimmed by 4 bases and the J gene end by 2 bases; junction bases not matched to a gene: 4. The germline V gene has CDR1 MNHEY and CDR2 SVGAGI. The CDR3 loop spans 14 amino acids. The DNA of the CDR3 is TGTGCCAGCAGTTCGGACAGGGTTCCCTACGAGCAGTACTTC. As protein: CASSSDRVPYEQYF.

This clonotype showed up many times. J is TRBJ1-2 and V is TRBV28; possible D gene TRBD1, 5 bases. From germline, CDR1 is MDHEN and CDR2 SYDVKM. The CDR3 consists of 15 residues. With 5 bases removed from V and 5 bases from J, the gap between germline ends came to 18 bases. CDR3 residues: CASSRGKGFRYGYTF. CDR3 nucleotides: TGTGCCAGCAGTCGGGGGAAGGGCTTTCGGTATGGCTACACCTTC.

This clonotype was recorded many times. V usage is TRBV18 and J usage is TRBJ2-7; D may be TRBD1 (5 bases). From germline, CDR1 is KGHSH and CDR2 LQKENI. Trimming removed 3 bases from V and 6 bases from J, with 12 bases in between. The CDR3 is 13 residues long. The chain's CDR3 is CASSPAGITEQYF. In DNA, the CDR3 is TGTGCCAGCTCACCCGCAGGGATAACCGAGCAGTACTTC.

This clonotype came up many times. The chain joins TRBV4-1 to TRBJ1-1; no firm D call. The CDR3 length is 17 residues. V was pared by 3 bases and J by 1 base, with 18 bases between. Germline CDR1 is MGHRA and CDR2 is YSYEKL. In DNA form, the CDR3 reads TGCGCCAGCAGCCACCCCGGACGTTCGAAAGGGAACACTGAAGCTTTCTTT. It codes for CASSHPGRSKGNTEAFF.

The chain is built from TRBV12-3 or TRBV12-4 and TRBJ2-1, with 11 bases aligning to TRBD2. This CDR3 is built from 16 residues. Trimming cost V 7 bases and J 7 bases; bases outside gene matches: 12. The CDR3 protein is CASTKLAGALFNEQFF. Here the CDR3 DNA reads TGTGCCAGCACGAAACTAGCGGGGGCTTTATTTAATGAGCAGTTCTTC.

This clonotype was picked up many times. The chain uses TRBV11-2 and TRBJ2-3, with a possible D match to TRBD2 (6 bases). Trimming removed 4 bases at V and 6 bases at J, with 14 bases between. Germline assignment: CDR1 SGHAT and CDR2 FQNNGV. This CDR3 contains 14 residues. The CDR3 bases are TGTGCCAGCAGCTCCGATCTAGGGAGGGATACGCAGTATTTT. Its translation is CASSSDLGRDTQYF.

The V and J genes are TRBV28 and TRBJ2-2, with a tentative D call TRBD1 (6 bases). The CDR3 loop spans 15 amino acids. The V and J ends lost 6 bases and 1 base respectively, with 12 bases between them. Germline V CDR1 and CDR2: MDHEN, SYDVKM. The CDR3 nucleotides are TGTGCCAGCAGAATTGGGACAAAGAACACCGGGGAGCTGTTTTTT. Its translation: CASRIGTKNTGELFF.

The sample holds many counts of this clonotype. The chain links TRBV11-2 to TRBJ1-1; D remains ambiguous. The V end was cut by 3 bases, the J end by 2 bases, with 13 bases between. The CDR3 is 15 amino acids. CDR1 and CDR2 (germline): SGHAT, FQNNGV. The CDR3: CASSFHLTANTEAFF. The CDR3 bases are TGTGCCAGCAGCTTCCACTTGACGGCTAACACTGAAGCTTTCTTT.

Many counts were recorded for this clonotype. V is TRBV19 and J is TRBJ2-7; tentative D call: TRBD1 (6 bases). Deletions cut 3 bases from V and 0 bases from J, with 9 bases between. There are 14 residues in the CDR3. Germline CDR1 LNHDA, CDR2 SQIVND (reference sequence). CDR3 loop: CASSITGISYEQYF. DNA for the CDR3: TGTGCCAGTAGTATTACAGGGATCTCCTACGAGCAGTACTTC.

The genes are TRBV6-5 and TRBJ1-5, with D maybe TRBD1 (6 bases). Germline CDR1 and CDR2: MNHEY and SVGAGI. V lost 4 bases to trimming and J lost 0 bases, with 13 bases between them. The length of the CDR3 is 16 residues. The DNA for the CDR3 is TGTGCCAGCAGTTCCCACGGGGGCAGTAGCAATCAGCCCCAGCATTTT. Its protein product is CASSSHGGSSNQPQHF.

This clonotype was seen many times. This rearrangement joins TRBV27 to TRBJ2-4; D is perhaps TRBD1 or TRBD2 (7 bases each). The V gene lost 3 bases and the J gene lost 3 bases, with 12 bases spanning the gap. Germline CDR1 and CDR2: MNHEY and SMNVEV (reference sequence). This CDR3 contains 15 residues. This CDR3 reads CASSFGRGGKNIQYF. In DNA form, the CDR3 reads TGTGCCAGCAGTTTCGGCAGGGGGGGCAAAAACATTCAGTACTTC.

This clonotype was counted many times. The gene calls are TRBV6-1 and TRBJ2-7, with unresolved D. The V end was cut by 8 bases, the J end by 0 bases, with 8 bases between. The CDR3 spans 12 residues. Germline V gene sequence: CDR1 MNHNS, CDR2 SASEGT. DNA of the CDR3: TGTGCCAGCTCCCGGGCCTCCTACGAGCAGTACTTC. Translation: CASSRASYEQYF.

This clonotype was seen ten or more times. The chain recombines TRBV20-1 with TRBJ2-7; 11 positions agree with TRBD2. Germline-derived CDR1 and CDR2 are DFQATT and SNEGSKA (reference sequence). The junction had 1 base not matched to a gene; V was cut back by 6 bases and J by 0 bases. This CDR3 comprises 13 residues. Here the CDR3 reads CSATSGSSYEQYF. DNA of the CDR3: TGCAGTGCCACTAGCGGGAGCTCCTACGAGCAGTACTTC.

This clonotype was detected ten times or more. The DNA of the CDR3 is TGTGCCAGCAGAAGGCCCTTGTCCTACGAGCAGTACTTC. It codes for CASRRPLSYEQYF. V is TRBV6-2 or TRBV6-3 and J is TRBJ2-7; no reliable D call. The V gene's germline CDR1 is MNHEY and CDR2 SVGEGT. The CDR3 sequence is 13 residues long. The V end lost 6 bases, the J end lost 1 base, and 10 bases lay between the germline ends.

This clonotype was seen repeatedly, ten times or more. The chain recombines TRBV19 with TRBJ1-1; tentatively, D is TRBD1 (5 bases). Per germline, CDR1 LNHDA and CDR2 SQIVND (reference sequence). V was clipped by 7 bases and J by 1 base, with 16 bases between them. The CDR3 contains 15 residues. Here the CDR3 DNA reads TGTGCCAGTATGACTGCCGGGGGTTCGAACACTGAAGCTTTCTTT. It translates to CASMTAGGSNTEAFF.

This clonotype was found many times. The chain carries TRBV12-3 or TRBV12-4 and TRBJ2-7; D gene ambiguous. This CDR3 comprises 13 residues. The V gene lost 6 bases and the J gene lost 3 bases, with 12 bases spanning the gap. The CDR3 bases are TGTGCCAGCAGCCCCAGTGGATTCTACGAGCAGTACTTC. It yields the protein CASSPSGFYEQYF.

Ten or more counts support this clonotype. The chain employs TRBV20-1 and TRBJ1-5, with D tentatively TRBD1 (6 bases). Trimming stripped 4 bases from V and 3 bases from J, with 16 bases between. CDR1 is DFQATT and CDR2 is SNEGSKA in the germline V gene (reference sequence). The CDR3 covers 15 residues. CDR3 loop: CSAKPPTGNNQPQHF. The CDR3 region has the DNA TGCAGTGCTAAACCCCCGACAGGCAACAATCAGCCCCAGCATTTT.

This clonotype has a count of ten or more. The chain has TRBV7-2 and TRBJ1-2; D gene uncertain. V dropped 5 bases and J dropped 2 bases, with 12 bases sitting between them. The CDR3 contains 14 residues. The germline gives CDR1 SGHTA, CDR2 FQGNSA. This chain's CDR3 is CASSPQEGNYGYTF. The CDR3 DNA sequence: TGTGCCAGCAGCCCCCAAGAGGGAAACTATGGCTACACCTTC. The entire variable domain, with the rest obtained from reference TRBV7-2 and TRBJ1-2, is as follows: GAGVSQSPSNKVTEKGKDVELRCDPISGHTALYWYRQSLGQGLEFLIYFQGNSAPDKSGLPSDRFSAERTGGSVSTLTIQRTQQEDSAVYLCASSPQEGNYGYTFGSGTRLTVV.

This clonotype was recorded many times. The rearrangement links TRBV24-1 to TRBJ2-2, with D perhaps TRBD1 (6 bases). The V end was cut by 5 bases, the J end by 7 bases, with 13 bases between. The germline gives CDR1 KGHDR, CDR2 SFDVKD. CDR3 length equals 14 residues. DNA for the CDR3: TGTGCCACCAGTGCCTTAGGACAGCACGGGGAGCTGTTTTTT. It translates to CATSALGQHGELFF.